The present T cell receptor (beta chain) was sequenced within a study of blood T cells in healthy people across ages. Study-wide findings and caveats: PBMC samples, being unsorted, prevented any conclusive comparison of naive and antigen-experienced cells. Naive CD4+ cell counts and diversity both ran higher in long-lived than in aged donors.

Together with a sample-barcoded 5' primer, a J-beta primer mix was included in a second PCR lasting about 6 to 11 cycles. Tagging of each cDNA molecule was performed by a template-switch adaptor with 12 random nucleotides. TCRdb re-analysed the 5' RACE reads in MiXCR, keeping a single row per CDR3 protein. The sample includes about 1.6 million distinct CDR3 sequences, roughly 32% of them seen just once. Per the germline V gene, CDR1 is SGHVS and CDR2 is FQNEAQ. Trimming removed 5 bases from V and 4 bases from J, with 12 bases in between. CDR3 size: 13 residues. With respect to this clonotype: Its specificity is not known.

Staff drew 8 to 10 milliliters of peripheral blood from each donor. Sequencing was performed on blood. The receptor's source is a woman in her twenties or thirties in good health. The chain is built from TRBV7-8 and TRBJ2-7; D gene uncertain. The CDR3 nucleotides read TGTGCCAGCAGCCCTAAAAACGGGTACGAGCAGTACTTC. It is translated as CASSPKNGYEQYF.